The 6 T cell receptor beta chains below were found in one sample sequenced in a study of T-cell memory formation after mild COVID-19. Each CDR3 protein is one row after TCRdb ran MiXCR on the 5' RACE reads. The data contain 350,000 to 500,000 distinct CDR3 sequences, about 22% of them seen just once; the ten biggest clones take up roughly 14%. The material sequenced was PBMCs or a T cell subset sorted from them (not recorded which). These receptors were taken from an adult woman who had mild COVID-19 (a few samples of this study predate the infection). Cell type and time point are not known.

The chain is built from TRBV30 and TRBJ2-7, with 11 bases lining up with TRBD2. Germline loops: CDR1 GTSNPN, CDR2 SVGIG (reference sequence). CDR3 length equals 16 residues. J lost 3 bases, V lost 5 bases, and 12 bases had no gene match. The CDR3 nucleotides are TGTGCCTGGTTGACTAGCGGGACCTCAGGGAGCTACGAGCAGTACTTC. Amino acid sequence: CAWLTSGTSGSYEQYF.

The genes are TRBV9 and TRBJ2-1; 8 bases are shared with TRBD2. This CDR3 is 16 amino acids long. Germline CDR1 is SGDLS and CDR2 is YYNGEE. Trimming took 3 bases from V and 3 from J; bases not matched to a gene: 8. The CDR3 region is CASSADLSGDYNEQFF. The CDR3 DNA sequence: TGTGCCAGCAGCGCGGACCTTAGCGGGGACTACAATGAGCAGTTCTTC.

V and J are TRBV5-5 and TRBJ1-1, with D unresolved. Germline-derived CDR1 and CDR2 are SGHKS and YYEKEE (reference sequence). V lost 4 bases and J lost 4, with 14 bases in between. The CDR3 consists of 14 residues. CDR3 amino acids: CASSLEPTPTEAFF. The DNA for the CDR3 is TGTGCCAGCAGCCTGGAACCTACTCCCACTGAAGCTTTCTTT.

The rearrangement uses TRBV19 and TRBJ2-1, with D possibly TRBD2 on 5 matching bases. From germline, CDR1 is LNHDA and CDR2 SQIVND (reference sequence). Trimming pared 9 bases from V and 7 bases from J, leaving 13 bases between. The CDR3 has 12 residues. The chain's CDR3 is CASDEGGNEQFF. The DNA for the CDR3 is TGTGCCAGCGATGAGGGTGGAAATGAGCAGTTCTTC.

The V and J genes are TRBV9 and TRBJ2-7; a weak D match, TRBD2 (5 bases). CDR1 is SGDLS and CDR2 is YYNGEE in the germline V gene. Trimming took off 2 bases at V and 3 bases at J, with 15 bases between the two ends. This CDR3 region has 15 residues. This CDR3 is CASSVSAEGSYEQYF. As DNA, the CDR3 is TGTGCCAGCAGCGTCTCGGCTGAGGGCAGCTACGAGCAGTACTTC.

This chain links TRBV5-1 with TRBJ2-6; D is undetermined. CDR1 and CDR2 from the germline V gene are SGHRS and YFSETQ. V was pared by 2 bases and J by 4 bases, with 10 bases between. The CDR3 is 15 amino acids. The chain's CDR3 is CASSLPLAGANVLTF. CDR3 coding DNA: TGCGCCAGCAGCTTACCGCTCGCGGGGGCCAACGTCCTGACTTTC.